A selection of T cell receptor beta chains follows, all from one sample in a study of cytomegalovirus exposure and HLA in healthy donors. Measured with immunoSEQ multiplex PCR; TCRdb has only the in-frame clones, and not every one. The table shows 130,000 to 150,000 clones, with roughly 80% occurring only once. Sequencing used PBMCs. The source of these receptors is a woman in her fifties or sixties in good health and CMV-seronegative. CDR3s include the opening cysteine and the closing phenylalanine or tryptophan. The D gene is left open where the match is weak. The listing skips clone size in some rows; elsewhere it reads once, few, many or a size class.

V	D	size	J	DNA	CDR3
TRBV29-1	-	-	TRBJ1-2	TGCAGCGCGGCGGACGGGAATGGCTACACCTTC	CSAADGNGYTF
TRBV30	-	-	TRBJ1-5	TGTGCCTGGAGTGTAGAGGGTAATCAGCCCCAGCATTTT	CAWSVEGNQPQHF
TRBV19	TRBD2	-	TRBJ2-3	TGTGCCAGTAGTGAGCCGACTAGCACCGTTACGCAGTATTTT	CASSEPTSTVTQYF
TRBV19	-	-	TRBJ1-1	TGTGCCAGTAGTATGGGGGCCGACAGTTGGGGTAGCACTGAAGCTTTCTTT	CASSMGADSWGSTEAFF
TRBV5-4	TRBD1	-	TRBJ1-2	TGTGCCAGCAGCTCGCAAATACAGGGGGCGCGTGATGGCTACACCTTC	CASSSQIQGARDGYTF
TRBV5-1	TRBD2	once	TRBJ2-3	TGCGCCAGCAGCTTGCCTCAACGCGGGGGAGCCTTGGCAGATACGCAGTATTTT	CASSLPQRGGALADTQYF
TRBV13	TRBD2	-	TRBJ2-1	TGTGCCAGCAGCCCCCCGGGGGGTCCGGGGAATGAGCAGTTCTTC	CASSPPGGPGNEQFF
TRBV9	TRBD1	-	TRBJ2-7	TGTGCCAGCAGCGTAGAACAGGGGCCCTCCTACGAGCAGTACTTC	CASSVEQGPSYEQYF
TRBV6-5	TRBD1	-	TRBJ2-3	TGTGCCAGCAGTAACATCGGACAGGGGGAAGATACGCAGTATTTT	CASSNIGQGEDTQYF
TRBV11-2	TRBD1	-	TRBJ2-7	TGTGCCAGCAGCCCGATCTTAGGGACAGGGAGGCAGTACTTC	CASSPILGTGRQYF
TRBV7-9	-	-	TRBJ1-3	TGTGCCAGCAGCTCCGGAGGAAGCTCTGGAAACACCATATATTTT	CASSSGGSSGNTIYF
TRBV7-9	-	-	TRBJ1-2	TGTGCCAGCAGTGTGGACAGAACCTATGGCTACACCTTC	CASSVDRTYGYTF
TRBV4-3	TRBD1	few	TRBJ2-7	TGCGCCAGCAGCCACTCCTTGGACAGGGGCGAGCAGTACTTC	CASSHSLDRGEQYF
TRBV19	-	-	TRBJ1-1	TGTGCCAGTAGTATATCCCCCCGGAACACTGAAGCTTTCTTT	CASSISPRNTEAFF
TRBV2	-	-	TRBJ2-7	TGTGCCAGCAGTCGGGAGTTCGAGCAGTACTTC	CASSREFEQYF
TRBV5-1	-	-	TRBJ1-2	TGCGCCAGCAGCTTGGAGGGGTGGGCTAACTATGGCTACACCTTC	CASSLEGWANYGYTF
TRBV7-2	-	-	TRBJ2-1	TGTGCCAGCAGCCCATCCCGGGGGTACAATGAGCAGTTCTTC	CASSPSRGYNEQFF
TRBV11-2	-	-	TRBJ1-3	TGTGCCAGCAGCCCGGGGGGGAGAAGGGGAAACACCATATATTTT	CASSPGGRRGNTIYF
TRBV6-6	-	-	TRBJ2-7	TGTGCCAGCAGTTACCAGGGGAATAGCGAGCAGTACTTC	CASSYQGNSEQYF
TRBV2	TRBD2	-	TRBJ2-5	TGTGCCAGCACGCAGAGAGCTAGCGGCTCGTACCAAGAGACCCAGTACTTC	CASTQRASGSYQETQYF
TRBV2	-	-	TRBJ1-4	TGTGCCAGCAGTGTACGGAGGACTGATGAAAAACTGTTTTTT	CASSVRRTDEKLFF
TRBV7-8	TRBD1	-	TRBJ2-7	TGTGCCAGCAGCCCCCCCCGACAGGGGCCTTACTACGAGCAGTACTTC	CASSPPRQGPYYEQYF
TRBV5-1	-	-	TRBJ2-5	TGCGCCAGCAGCTCCACAGGGTACCAAGAGACCCAGTACTTC	CASSSTGYQETQYF
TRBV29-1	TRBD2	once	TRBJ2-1	TGCAGCGTGGACGGACTAGCCTACAATGAGCAGTTCTTC	CSVDGLAYNEQFF
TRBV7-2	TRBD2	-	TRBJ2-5	TGTGCCAGCAGCACAAGCGGGGGGGCTGGGGAGACCCAGTACTTC	CASSTSGGAGETQYF
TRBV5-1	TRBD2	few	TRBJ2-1	TGCGCCAGCAGCCCCGGGGGGGCCCTTTACAATGAGCAGTTCTTC	CASSPGGALYNEQFF
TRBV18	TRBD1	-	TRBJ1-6	TGTGCCAGCTCACCACGGACAGGGCCAAATTCACCCCTCCACTTT	CASSPRTGPNSPLHF
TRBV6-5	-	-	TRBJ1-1	TGTGCCAGCAGTTACTCCAGGGGTCAGGGCACTGAAGCTTTCTTT	CASSYSRGQGTEAFF
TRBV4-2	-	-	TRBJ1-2	TGTGCCAGCAGCCTGGGGGGATCAACGCCCAACTATGGCTACACCTTC	CASSLGGSTPNYGYTF